This T cell receptor beta chain originates from a study of T cell repertoires in cytomegalovirus infection. About the study: As its CMV epitopes, the study selected recently identified HLA-C-restricted and well-studied HLA-B-restricted targets. Carrying CMV and the relevant HLA type showed in public TCR beta signatures. Notes on the study in general: Identification of carriers of CMV plus the relevant HLA was achieved through cumulative public TCR beta family frequency. HLA-C-restricted CMV clonotypes gave the most frequent clonotype in two of eight donors.

The V gene lost 3 bases and the J gene lost 6 bases, with 16 bases spanning the gap. This CDR3 comprises 15 residues. CDR1 is SGHVS, CDR2 FNYEAQ, per germline. MiXCR, applied by TCRdb to the reads, yields one record per CDR3 protein. The data show fewer than 900,000 distinct CDR3 sequences, about 29% seen once. This clonotype was counted only a few times. What it binds is unknown. The sequence was obtained from a human donor in good health (CMV status not recorded). Some clones in this sample may be carry-over from other donors' samples. The sample consisted of cultured CD8+ T cells from PBMCs, taken from culture after CMV antigen stimulation. The chain links TRBV7-6 to TRBJ2-3, with D tentatively TRBD2 (6 bases). The CDR3 here is CASSFSPSVSDTQYF. The CDR3 nucleotides read TGTGCCAGCAGCTTTTCTCCTAGCGTCTCCGATACGCAGTATTTT.